This T cell receptor (beta chain) stems from a study of T cell responses to AZD1222 COVID-19 vaccine. The germline gives CDR1 LNHDA, CDR2 SQIVND (reference sequence). Germline trimming cut 5 bases from V and 7 bases from J; bases unmatched to any gene: 7. The CDR3 has 16 amino acids. Sequenced by immunoSEQ multiplex PCR; TCRdb stores in-frame clones only, minus some. The table includes about 150,000 clones, approximately 88% detected once. The chain carries TRBV19 and TRBJ1-6, with 11 bases that match TRBD1. The source is an adult in good health. The source was peripheral blood, collected on day 0 of MenACWY control vaccination. CDR3 in amino acids: CASSPRTGGSNSPLHF. The DNA of the CDR3 is TGTGCCAGTAGTCCCCGGACAGGGGGCAGCAATTCACCCCTCCACTTT.